The 15 T cell receptor beta chains below all came from one sample that was sequenced in a study of vaccination and CD4 T cells after COVID-19. Their recognized antigens are unknown. Oncomine TCR Beta short-read sequencing was applied to DNA from cultured CD4+ T cells. TCRdb analysed the PCR reads with MiXCR anew, one entry per CDR3 protein. This sample carries 8,000 to 10,000 distinct CDR3 sequences, around 40% of them seen once, and the ten largest clones take under 15%. The sample's treatment: roughly nine-day PBMC culture with coronavirus spike peptide pools or control peptides (ViraFEST assay). The unexposed donor gave CD4+ T cells before the COVID-19 pandemic (2011-2018). Sequencing used CD4+ T cells from blood, cultured in vitro. All receptors come from a human donor in good health.

The J gene is TRBJ1-2, the V gene TRBV7-9, with D uncertain. Germline-derived CDR1 and CDR2 are SEHNR and FQNEAQ (reference sequence). V was trimmed by 1 base and J by 4 bases, leaving 4 bases between them. The CDR3 consists of 12 residues. The CDR3 loop reads CASSLESYGYTF. CDR3 coding DNA: TGTGCCAGCAGCTTAGAGTCCTATGGCTACACCTTC. The variable domain in full, with the rest retrieved from reference TRBV7-9 and TRBJ1-2, is DTGVSQNPRHKITKRGQNVTFRCDPISEHNRLYWYRQTLGQGPEFLTYFQNEAQLEKSRLLSDRFSAERPKGSFSTLEIQRTEQGDSAMYLCASSLESYGYTFGSGTRLTVV.

This chain links TRBV6-5 with TRBJ1-1; D ambiguous. Germline V gene sequence: CDR1 MNHEY, CDR2 SVGAGI. The CDR3 runs to 14 residues. V lost 0 bases, J lost 6 bases, and 11 bases lay in between. CDR3 DNA sequence: TGTGCCAGCAGTTACTCGATAGTAAACCCTGAAGCTTTCTTT. It yields the protein CASSYSIVNPEAFF.

The rearrangement uses TRBV7-9 and TRBJ1-1; no definite D call. The CDR3 consists of 14 residues. V was cut by 1 base and J by 6 bases, with 12 bases left in between. From germline, CDR1 is SEHNR and CDR2 FQNEAQ (reference sequence). CDR3: CASSLGRFGPEAFF. The CDR3 coding sequence is TGTGCCAGCAGCTTAGGGCGGTTCGGTCCTGAAGCTTTCTTT. Filled out from reference TRBV7-9 and TRBJ1-1, the complete variable domain reads DTGVSQNPRHKITKRGQNVTFRCDPISEHNRLYWYRQTLGQGPEFLTYFQNEAQLEKSRLLSDRFSAERPKGSFSTLEIQRTEQGDSAMYLCASSLGRFGPEAFFGQGTRLTVV.

As to this clonotype: A read error may be the cause here, since a much bigger clone is one base away. J is TRBJ1-6 and V is TRBV27, with D hard to call. CDR1 and CDR2 from the germline V gene are MNHEY and SMNVEV (reference sequence). This CDR3 region has 16 residues. Trimming removed 6 bases from V and 0 bases from J, with 12 bases in between. The CDR3 DNA sequence: TGTGCCAGCAGCCCTCGTGAGAGCTCCTATAATTCACCCCTCCACTTT. Translating it yields CASSPRESSYNSPLHF.

V usage is TRBV30 and J usage is TRBJ1-5, with a possible D match to TRBD1 (5 bases). V was pared by 7 bases and J by 0 bases, with 13 bases between. From germline, CDR1 is GTSNPN and CDR2 SVGIG (reference sequence). This CDR3 has 14 amino acids. CDR3 amino acids: CAFVRDGSNQPQHF. The CDR3 bases are TGTGCCTTCGTACGGGACGGTAGCAATCAGCCCCAGCATTTT.

The J gene is TRBJ1-5, the V gene TRBV30; possibly TRBD1 for D (6 bases). Trimming pared 3 bases from V and 5 bases from J, leaving 17 bases between. The CDR3 is made up of 15 amino acids. Germline assignment: CDR1 GTSNPN and CDR2 SVGIG (reference sequence). The CDR3 DNA is TGTGCCTGGAGGCCGGGCGGGGGCACGCATCAGCCCCAGCATTTT. Amino acid sequence: CAWRPGGGTHQPQHF.

This clonotype was seen a handful of times. The V call is TRBV5-4, the J call TRBJ2-7; D possibly corresponds to TRBD2 (5 bases). Germline CDR1 and CDR2: SGHNT and YYREEE (reference sequence). V lost 0 bases and J 2 bases, leaving 9 bases between the germline ends. The CDR3 spans 14 residues. CDR3: CASSLDPGAYEQYF. Written as DNA, the CDR3 is TGTGCCAGCAGCTTGGACCCCGGGGCCTACGAGCAGTACTTC.

A few counts support this clonotype. This chain links TRBV25-1 with TRBJ1-1; possible D gene TRBD1, 6 bases. Per germline, CDR1 MGHDK and CDR2 SYGVNS. Trimming took 5 bases from V and 7 from J, leaving 14 bases between them. CDR3 size: 13 residues. CDR3: CASSSNPRGEAFF. CDR3 in DNA: TGTGCCAGCAGTTCCAACCCCAGGGGTGAAGCTTTCTTT.

The J gene is TRBJ2-3, the V gene TRBV5-5; D not certain. V lost 1 base, J lost 2 bases, and 14 bases lay in between. The germline V gene encodes CDR1 SGHKS and CDR2 YYEKEE (reference sequence). The CDR3 totals 16 residues. CDR3 coding DNA: TGTGCCAGCAGCTTGTTAGGGCAGACGCCCACAGATACGCAGTATTTT. It yields the protein CASSLLGQTPTDTQYF.

This clonotype was seen a few times. V and J are TRBV19 and TRBJ2-7; a possible D gene is TRBD1 (5 bases). Trimming cost V 6 bases and J 4 bases, with 10 bases left between them. CDR1 and CDR2 (germline): LNHDA, SQIVND (reference sequence). This CDR3 contains 12 residues. The DNA of the CDR3 is TGTGCCAGTAGCCCGCAGGGTTACGAGCAGTACTTC. Its protein is CASSPQGYEQYF.

In this sample, this clonotype turned up a few times. The V and J genes are TRBV7-2 and TRBJ2-5, with TRBD2 identical over 9 bases. Looked up from germline, CDR1 is SGHTA and CDR2 is FQGNSA. The trim removed 5 bases at V and 5 bases at J, leaving 9 bases unmatched. The CDR3 extends over 15 amino acids. CDR3 residues: CASSRTRGGEETQYF. CDR3 nucleotides: TGTGCCAGCAGCAGGACGCGGGGGGGCGAGGAGACCCAGTACTTC.

This chain connects TRBV15 to TRBJ2-1; possibly TRBD1 for D (6 bases). This CDR3 is 17 amino acids long. Trimming shortened V by 3 bases and J by 5 bases, and 20 bases separated the two germline ends. The germline V gene has CDR1 LNHNV and CDR2 YYDKDF (reference sequence). The CDR3 is CATSRDGFGRGHNEQFF. The CDR3 nucleotides are TGTGCCACCAGCAGGGACGGCTTTGGCAGGGGCCACAATGAGCAGTTCTTC.

The sample holds a few counts of this clonotype. The chain couples TRBV7-9 to TRBJ1-6; 7 positions agree with TRBD1. Trimming took 7 bases from V and 5 from J; bases not matched to a gene: 8. The CDR3 sequence is 15 residues long. Germline CDR1 and CDR2: SEHNR and FQNEAQ (reference sequence). Written as DNA, the CDR3 is TGTGCCAGCACCTTGTCAGGGGGGGATAATTCACCCCTCCACTTT. This gives the protein CASTLSGGDNSPLHF.

The rearrangement links TRBV6-1 to TRBJ1-1; 8 bases agree with TRBD1. Trimming took 6 bases from V and 7 from J; bases not matched to a gene: 13. This CDR3 comprises 15 residues. The germline CDR1 and CDR2 sequences are MNHNS and SASEGT. The CDR3 DNA is TGTGCCAGCAGACCCACCGGGACAGGAGATATTGAAGCTTTCTTT. Protein product: CASRPTGTGDIEAFF.

This clonotype was detected a few times. The J gene is TRBJ2-1, the V gene TRBV6-2 or TRBV6-3; 7 bases match TRBD2. In germline, CDR1 is MNHEY, CDR2 SVGEGT. The CDR3 loop spans 15 amino acids. Trimming cost V 6 bases and J 2 bases; bases outside gene matches: 7. Written as DNA, the CDR3 is TGTGCCAGCAGGATAGCGGGCGGGACCTACAATGAGCAGTTCTTC. Translation gives CASRIAGGTYNEQFF.